This T cell receptor (beta chain) was identified in a study of neoadjuvant anti-PD-1 for oral cavity cancer (dated by TCRdb to the early 2020s). As for the study more broadly: Before curative-intent surgical resection, most patients were given three to four biweekly doses of nivolumab at 3 mg/kg. For patients who did not progress, a fourth nivolumab dose was given around day 43, followed by definitive surgical resection on days 50-56. Under RECIST 1.1, a patient counted as a responder if showing complete response, partial response or stable disease, and as a non-responder if showing progression. There were more than 10 patients in the parent correlative cohort, and the response rate was around 30%.

The time point label corresponds to: after neoadjuvant nivolumab, at surgical resection. None of the patients had received prior systemic or radiation treatment, and all were newly diagnosed with stage II-IVA oral cavity squamous cell carcinoma. The cohort was composed of patients with HPV-negative, locally advanced oral cavity squamous cell carcinoma. No culture maintenance or expansion was done, as the peripheral blood mononuclear cells went straight to analysis. Samples came from a longitudinal correlative study of a single-arm phase II trial of neoadjuvant nivolumab in oral cavity squamous cell carcinoma. Subject-matched pre- and post-treatment PBMCs and tumors from three responders and three non-responders were subjected to genomic DNA-based TCRbeta sequencing. Peripheral blood mononuclear cells were collected once before nivolumab treatment and again after treatment, at the time of surgery. Genomic DNA was isolated from PBMCs using the Maxwell RSC DNA from Cells kit.

Results and caveats for the whole study, not just this receptor: The TCR analyses had only a few patients in each response group, and the authors called for validation in larger cohorts. Higher pretreatment blood Treg/Th17 ratios correlated with both higher pretreatment blood TCRbeta clonality and lower post-treatment tumor TCRbeta clonality. After neoadjuvant nivolumab, non-responders showed significantly higher T cell clonality (Gini index) in PBMCs than responders did.

For deep sequencing, each PBMC sample was run in six replicates, with libraries mostly built from 400 to 500 ng of input genomic DNA. The immunoSEQ hsTCRbeta kit was used to prepare TCRbeta libraries according to the manufacturer's instructions. An Illumina NovaSeq 6000 S4 flow cell was used to sequence the final libraries, which had first been combined to 3 nM. On the study's bioinformatics: The immunoSEQ Analyzer was used for raw data preprocessing and quality control. The analysis was limited to productive rearrangements, and each clonotype was defined by a unique CDR3 amino acid sequence. Using the R package tcR, the researchers computed the Gini-Simpson index as their estimate of repertoire clonality. Student's t test was used to compare Gini indices, and Pearson correlation was used to assess associations with tumor size change. This immuneACCESS table, as held by TCRdb, lists in-frame sequences with V and J called but not all clones. Of the missing ones, under half trace to an unresolved V gene in checked studies; the others have no known cause. The DNA was the basis for D and trimming; V, J and clone size are from that table. This sample gives some 12,000 clones in total; over 55% of them show up just once. 2% to 3% of the sample comes from the top ten.

This clone came up a few times. Its antigen remains undetermined. No base quality values were provided; no much bigger clone lies one nucleotide off. The source was PBMCs, collected after nivolumab (anti-PD-1) treatment. The source of this sequence is a person between 35 and 79 years old with oral cavity squamous cell carcinoma.

The CDR3 protein sequence reads: CASSSTYGYTF. The base sequence is TGTGCCAGCAGCTCCACCTATGGCTACACCTTC. Rearrangement joined TRBV7-2 to TRBJ1-2; no D segment can be confidently identified. CDR1 and CDR2 are read off the germline V gene as SGHTA and FQGNSA. CDR3 length: 11 amino acids, cysteine to phenylalanine. Only the CDR3 part of the read is kept: 33 bases, read in frame from the first base. Between the V and J ends, shortened by 4 bases and 4 bases respectively, the junction contains 4 bases.